This entry lists 23 T cell receptor beta chains sequenced from one sample in a study of cytomegalovirus exposure and HLA in healthy donors. This PCR relied on a set of 60 Vbeta primers and 13 Jbeta primers. Clones were sequenced by immunoSEQ multiplex PCR, and TCRdb holds only the in-frame ones, with some missing. Of 250,000 to 300,000 clones in the sample, around four fifths were seen once. The sequenced sample consisted of PBMCs. Source of these receptors: a woman aged 40 to 50 in good health and CMV-seropositive.

This clone was observed once. The chain is built from TRBV29-1 and TRBJ1-1, with a possible D match to TRBD1 (6 bases). This CDR3 is 13 amino acids long. V lost 7 bases and J lost 6, with 18 bases in between. Germline V gene lookup returns CDR1 SQVTM and CDR2 ANQGSEA. This CDR3 is CSALGQTDAEAFF. The CDR3 bases are TGCAGCGCTCTAGGACAGACGGACGCTGAAGCTTTCTTT.

The chain uses TRBV28 and TRBJ2-5; 7 bases agree with TRBD2. The CDR3 has 15 amino acids. Trimming removed 7 bases from V and 5 bases from J; junction bases left unmatched: 13. Per germline, CDR1 MDHEN and CDR2 SYDVKM. CDR3 loop: CASTAAGEARETQYF. The CDR3 DNA reads as TGTGCCAGCACTGCGGCGGGAGAGGCTCGGGAGACCCAGTACTTC. Supplemented by reference TRBV28 and TRBJ2-5, the full variable domain reads DVKVTQSSRYLVKRTGEKVFLECVQDMDHENMFWYRQDPGLGLRLIYFSYDVKMKEKGDIPEGYSVSREKKERFSLILESASTNQTSMYLCASTAAGEARETQYFGPGTRLLVL.

The CDR3 bases are TGTGCCAGCAGCGCCCACAGGGGGCTAGACTATGGCTACACCTTC. It codes for CASSAHRGLDYGYTF. V and J are TRBV9 and TRBJ1-2; TRBD1 agrees at 9 bases. Per the germline V gene, CDR1 is SGDLS and CDR2 is YYNGEE. This CDR3 comprises 15 residues. J was trimmed by 3 bases and V by 3 bases; bases with no gene match: 6.

This clone has only one observation. The chain carries TRBV28 and TRBJ2-7; maybe TRBD2 (6 bases). CDR1 and CDR2 from the germline V gene are MDHEN and SYDVKM. The CDR3 is made up of 14 amino acids. Trimming cost V 10 bases and J 4 bases, with 20 bases left between them. CDR3: CATLSSVKGYEQYF. The CDR3 DNA reads as TGTGCCACCCTTTCTAGCGTCAAGGGTTACGAGCAGTACTTC.

This chain uses TRBV6-6 with TRBJ1-4; no reliable D call. This CDR3 has 15 residues. Per germline, CDR1 MNHNY and CDR2 SVGAGI (reference sequence). V lost 0 bases and J 8 bases, leaving 13 bases between the germline ends. The CDR3 sequence is CASSYSFPGTEKLFF. In DNA form, the CDR3 reads TGTGCCAGCAGTTACTCGTTCCCAGGTACCGAAAAACTGTTTTTT.

The rearrangement links TRBV9 to TRBJ2-3, with D possibly matching TRBD1 (5 bases). Germline CDR1 SGDLS, CDR2 YYNGEE. The CDR3 is made up of 13 amino acids. V was clipped by 2 bases and J by 1 base, with 5 bases between them. The CDR3: CASSVTGTDTQYF. The CDR3 bases are TGTGCCAGCAGCGTGACAGGCACAGATACGCAGTATTTT.

The chain couples TRBV27 to TRBJ2-3; 9 nucleotides agree with TRBD2. The V gene end was trimmed by 5 bases and the J gene end by 0 bases; junction bases not matched to a gene: 3. This CDR3 comprises 15 residues. Germline values: CDR1 MNHEY, CDR2 SMNVEV (reference sequence). The CDR3 loop is CASSRTSASTDTQYF. The CDR3 DNA follows: TGTGCCAGCAGTAGGACTAGCGCTAGCACAGATACGCAGTATTTT.

The chain is built from TRBV19 and TRBJ1-2; 8 bases map to TRBD1. Germline V gives CDR1 LNHDA, CDR2 SQIVND (reference sequence). The CDR3 runs 15 residues. The junction had 8 bases not matched to a gene; V was cut back by 7 bases and J by 1 base. CDR3 bases: TGTGCCAGTACCCCCGGGACAGGAGATAACTATGGCTACACCTTC. It is translated as CASTPGTGDNYGYTF.

The V gene is TRBV19, the J gene TRBJ1-5; 9 bases match TRBD1. With 5 bases clipped from V and 2 bases from J, the junction kept 10 bases outside the gene matches. The germline V gene has CDR1 LNHDA and CDR2 SQIVND (reference sequence). CDR3 length: 17 residues. The CDR3 DNA reads TGTGCCAGTAGTCGAACAGGGGGCGATTTGGGCAATCAGCCCCAGCATTTT. Encoded protein: CASSRTGGDLGNQPQHF. The full variable domain, with the rest looked up from reference TRBV19 and TRBJ1-5, is DGGITQSPKYLFRKEGQNVTLSCEQNLNHDAMYWYRQDPGQGLRLIYYSQIVNDFQKGDIAEGYSVSREKKESFPLTVTSAQKNPTAFYLCASSRTGGDLGNQPQHFGDGTRLSIL.

The V and J genes are TRBV19 and TRBJ2-1; 10 bases line up with TRBD2. V gave up 8 bases and J gave up 2 bases; unmatched junction bases: 6. CDR3 length equals 15 residues. From germline, CDR1 is LNHDA and CDR2 SQIVND (reference sequence). The CDR3 is CASVVGLAPYNEQFF. The CDR3 DNA sequence: TGTGCCAGTGTGGTGGGACTAGCGCCCTACAATGAGCAGTTCTTC.

The table lists this clone with a count of one. This chain uses TRBV6-1 with TRBJ2-4; TRBD1 matches 8 bases. V gave up 0 bases and J gave up 2 bases; unmatched junction bases: 12. Germline V gives CDR1 MNHNS, CDR2 SASEGT. The CDR3 covers 19 residues. DNA for the CDR3: TGTGCCAGCAGTGAAGCATCAGCAGGGGGCCTCGGGTCCAAAAACATTCAGTACTTC. Its protein is CASSEASAGGLGSKNIQYF.

The chain joins TRBV28 to TRBJ1-3; TRBD1 agrees at 7 bases. With V trimmed by 6 bases and J by 4 bases, 6 bases remained unmatched. This CDR3 is built from 14 residues. CDR1 is MDHEN, CDR2 SYDVKM, per germline. The CDR3 sequence: CASSRTGEGNTIYF. CDR3 in DNA: TGTGCCAGCAGCCGTACAGGGGAGGGAAACACCATATATTTT.

The genes are TRBV7-9 and TRBJ2-6, with 9 bases matching TRBD1. J gave up 0 bases and V 5 bases, and 5 bases lay outside the gene matches. The CDR3 has 17 amino acids. The germline V gene has CDR1 SEHNR and CDR2 FQNEAQ (reference sequence). CDR3 in DNA: TGTGCCAGCAGCGGGACAGGGCGGACCTCTGGGGCCAACGTCCTGACTTTC. Translated: CASSGTGRTSGANVLTF.

With regard to this clone: Additional DNA sequences in this sample encode the identical CDR3. The chain is built from TRBV5-1 and TRBJ2-2; D might be TRBD1 (5 bases). V was cut by 4 bases and J by 1 base, with 8 bases left in between. The germline V gene has CDR1 SGHRS and CDR2 YFSETQ. The CDR3 has 14 amino acids. The CDR3: CASSLGQNTGELFF. The CDR3, as DNA: TGCGCCAGCAGCCTAGGACAGAACACCGGGGAGCTGTTTTTT.

The CDR3 protein is CASSQDLLEQYF. CDR3 bases: TGTGCCAGCAGCCAAGACTTGTTAGAGCAGTACTTC. This chain joins TRBV4-2 and TRBJ2-5; no reliable D call. The V end was cut by 0 bases, the J end by 11 bases, with 10 bases between. Germline assignment: CDR1 LGHNA and CDR2 YNFKEQ. This CDR3 is built from 12 residues.

The CDR3 region is CASRWDRDNSPLHF. The CDR3 nucleotides are TGTGCCAGCAGATGGGACAGGGATAATTCACCCCTCCACTTT. The V call is TRBV7-9, the J call TRBJ1-6; 9 bases agree with TRBD1. The V gene end was trimmed by 6 bases and the J gene end by 5 bases; junction bases not matched to a gene: 2. CDR3 length equals 14 residues. The germline V gene has CDR1 SEHNR and CDR2 FQNEAQ (reference sequence).

This clone was found a few times. This chain uses TRBV11-3 with TRBJ2-3, with 13 bases lining up with TRBD2. Germline V CDR1 and CDR2: SGHNT, YENEEA. This CDR3 comprises 18 residues. Trimming cost V 4 bases and J 1 base; bases outside gene matches: 8. The CDR3 loop is CASSSRTSGSTGTDTQYF. In nucleotides, the CDR3 is TGTGCCAGCAGCTCTCGGACTAGCGGGAGTACGGGCACAGATACGCAGTATTTT.

The chain employs TRBV6-6 and TRBJ2-7; D perhaps matches TRBD1 (7 bases). Per the germline V gene, CDR1 is MNHNY and CDR2 is SVGAGI (reference sequence). The V end lost 0 bases, the J end lost 7 bases, and 16 bases lay between the germline ends. The CDR3 is made up of 15 amino acids. CDR3 coding DNA: TGTGCCAGCAGTTACTCAGGTACAGGGGCGGGGGAGCAGTACTTC. Encoded protein: CASSYSGTGAGEQYF.

The chain is built from TRBV7-9 and TRBJ1-3, with TRBD1 matching 8 bases. This CDR3 contains 16 residues. Germline CDR1 and CDR2: SEHNR and FQNEAQ (reference sequence). Trimming removed 5 bases from V and 3 bases from J; junction bases left unmatched: 9. CDR3 sequence: CASSHGQGSVGNTIYF. In nucleotides, the CDR3 is TGTGCCAGCAGCCACGGACAGGGATCTGTTGGAAACACCATATATTTT.

The chain employs TRBV27 and TRBJ2-2; the match to TRBD1 covers 7 bases. In germline, CDR1 is MNHEY, CDR2 SMNVEV (reference sequence). The CDR3 consists of 16 residues. J lost 4 bases, V lost 2 bases, and 7 bases had no gene match. Here the CDR3 reads CASSLRQGPPTGELFF. The CDR3 nucleotides read TGTGCCAGCAGTTTACGACAGGGCCCCCCCACCGGGGAGCTGTTTTTT.

The chain is built from TRBV6-1 and TRBJ1-1; 7 bases are a match to TRBD1. The trim removed 3 bases at V and 10 bases at J, leaving 14 bases unmatched. Looked up from germline, CDR1 is MNHNS and CDR2 is SASEGT. The CDR3 runs 15 residues. CDR3 sequence (DNA): TGTGCCAGCAGTGACGACAGGGTTGGGCAGGGTGGAGCTTTCTTT. Translated, it gives CASSDDRVGQGGAFF.

This clone was picked up one time. The chain joins TRBV28 to TRBJ2-3, with TRBD1 identical over 12 bases. After removal of 3 bases from V and 4 bases from J, the junction contained 5 bases not matched to a gene. The CDR3 is made up of 16 amino acids. CDR1 MDHEN and CDR2 SYDVKM come from the germline V gene. CDR3 residues: CASSLPGQGAADTQYF. The CDR3, as DNA: TGTGCCAGCAGTTTGCCGGGACAGGGGGCCGCAGATACGCAGTATTTT.

This clone was detected only a few times. The V gene is TRBV19, the J gene TRBJ2-5; D not resolved. The CDR3 totals 12 residues. The germline CDR1 and CDR2 sequences are LNHDA and SQIVND (reference sequence). The V and J ends lost 1 base and 4 bases respectively, with 4 bases between them. In DNA form, the CDR3 reads TGTGCCAGTAGTATAGCCGGAGAGACCCAGTACTTC. Its protein is CASSIAGETQYF.